The 5 T cell receptor beta chains listed next were all sequenced from one sample in a study of CD8+ T cells in alopecia areata. RNA, once extracted, was reverse transcribed into cDNA for use as the sequencing template. Sequenced by immunoSEQ multiplex PCR; TCRdb stores in-frame clones only, minus some. The sample comprises approximately 100,000 clones, under 90% of which are singletons, and approximately 10% rests with the top ten. Described treatment: oral pan-JAK inhibitor, 5-10 mg twice daily. The sample in question was CD8+ T cells sorted from blood, obtained at approximately week 31, from a patient treated with tofacitinib. The receptors were sampled from a human donor with alopecia areata.

V usage is TRBV30 and J usage is TRBJ2-7, with D possibly being TRBD1 or TRBD2 (5 bases each). From germline, CDR1 is GTSNPN and CDR2 SVGIG (reference sequence). The CDR3 has 13 amino acids. Between the trimmed V and J ends, which lost 4 bases and 2 bases, there was a span of 12 bases. The CDR3 protein is CAWTGTGPYEQYF. CDR3 DNA sequence: TGTGCCTGGACCGGGACGGGCCCCTACGAGCAGTACTTC. Supplemented by reference TRBV30 and TRBJ2-7, the full variable domain reads SQTIHQWPATLVQPVGSPLSLECTVEGTSNPNLYWYRQAAGRGLQLLFYSVGIGQISSEVPQNLSASRPQDRQFILSSKKLLLSDSGFYLCAWTGTGPYEQYFGPGTRLTVT.

V usage is TRBV27 and J usage is TRBJ2-7; 9 bases map to TRBD2. Germline loops: CDR1 MNHEY, CDR2 SMNVEV (reference sequence). This CDR3 comprises 15 residues. Losses at the gene ends were 5 bases for V and 3 bases for J; bases not matched to a gene: 8. The CDR3, as DNA: TGTGCCAGCAGTATCGCAGCGGGGGGAGTCTACGAGCAGTACTTC. Encoded protein: CASSIAAGGVYEQYF.

This chain links TRBV10-3 with TRBJ2-7; no clear D. CDR1 and CDR2 from the germline V gene are ENHRY and SYGVKD. Trimming took off 3 bases at V and 4 bases at J, with 7 bases between the two ends. The CDR3 is made up of 12 amino acids. The CDR3 loop is CAISDSTYEQYF. Here the CDR3 DNA reads TGTGCCATCAGTGATTCGACATACGAGCAGTACTTC.

V usage is TRBV7-9 and J usage is TRBJ2-7; the match to TRBD1 covers 9 bases. The V gene end was trimmed by 1 base and the J gene end by 4 bases; junction bases not matched to a gene: 2. The V gene's germline CDR1 is SEHNR and CDR2 FQNEAQ (reference sequence). There are 14 residues in the CDR3. The DNA for the CDR3 is TGTGCCAGCAGCTTAGGACAGGGGGTTTACGAGCAGTACTTC. It codes for CASSLGQGVYEQYF.

The chain uses TRBV27 and TRBJ2-7; D gene uncertain. Between the trimmed V and J ends, which lost 0 bases and 5 bases, there was a span of 8 bases. The CDR3 is 13 amino acids. The germline V gene has CDR1 MNHEY and CDR2 SMNVEV (reference sequence). CDR3 DNA sequence: TGTGCCAGCAGTTTATCGAAACGGCACGAGCAGTACTTC. Protein sequence: CASSLSKRHEQYF.